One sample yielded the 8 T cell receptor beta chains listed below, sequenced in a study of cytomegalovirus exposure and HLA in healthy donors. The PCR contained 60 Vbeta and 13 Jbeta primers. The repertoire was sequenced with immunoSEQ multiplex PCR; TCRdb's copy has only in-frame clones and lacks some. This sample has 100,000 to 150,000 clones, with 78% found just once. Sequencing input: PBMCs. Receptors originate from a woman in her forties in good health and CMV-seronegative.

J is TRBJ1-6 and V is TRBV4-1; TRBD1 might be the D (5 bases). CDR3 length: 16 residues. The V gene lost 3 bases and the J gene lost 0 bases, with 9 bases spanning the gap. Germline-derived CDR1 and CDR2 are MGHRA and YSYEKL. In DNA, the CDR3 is TGCGCCAGCAGCCACGACAGCAACTCCTATAATTCACCCCTCCACTTT. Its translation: CASSHDSNSYNSPLHF.

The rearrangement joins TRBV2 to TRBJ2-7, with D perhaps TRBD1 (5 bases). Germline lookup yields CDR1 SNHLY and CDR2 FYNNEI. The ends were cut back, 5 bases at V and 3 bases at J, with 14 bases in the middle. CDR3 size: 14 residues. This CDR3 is CASSPRLRGYEQYF. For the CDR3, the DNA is TGTGCCAGCAGTCCCCGCCTAAGGGGCTACGAGCAGTACTTC.

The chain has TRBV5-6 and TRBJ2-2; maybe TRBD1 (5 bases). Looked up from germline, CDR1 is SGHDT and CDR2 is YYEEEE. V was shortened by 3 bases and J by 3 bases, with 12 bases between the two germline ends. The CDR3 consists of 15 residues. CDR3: CASSSRVGDTGELFF. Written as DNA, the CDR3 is TGTGCCAGCAGCTCAAGGGTAGGGGACACCGGGGAGCTGTTTTTT.

The CDR3 nucleotides read TGCGCCAGCCGTTGGGGCGGAGACAATGAGCAGTTCTTC. Protein sequence: CASRWGGDNEQFF. This chain links TRBV4-1 with TRBJ2-1; perhaps TRBD1 as D (5 bases). This CDR3 spans 13 amino acids. Germline CDR1 MGHRA, CDR2 YSYEKL. Trimming took 8 bases from V and 5 from J, leaving 13 bases between them.

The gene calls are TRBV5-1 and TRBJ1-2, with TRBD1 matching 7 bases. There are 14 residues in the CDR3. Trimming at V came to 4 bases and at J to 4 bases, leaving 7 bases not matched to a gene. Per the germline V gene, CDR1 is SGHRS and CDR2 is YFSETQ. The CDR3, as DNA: TGCGCCAGCAGCGAGGGGACAGCCATCTATGGCTACACCTTC. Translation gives CASSEGTAIYGYTF.

Here the CDR3 DNA reads TGCAGCGTTCGGGAAAACTATGGCTACACCTTC. This sequence encodes CSVRENYGYTF. V gene TRBV29-1 combines with J gene TRBJ1-2; D remains ambiguous. Germline V gene lookup returns CDR1 SQVTM and CDR2 ANQGSEA. Trimming stripped 5 bases from V and 2 bases from J, with 6 bases between. CDR3 size: 11 residues.

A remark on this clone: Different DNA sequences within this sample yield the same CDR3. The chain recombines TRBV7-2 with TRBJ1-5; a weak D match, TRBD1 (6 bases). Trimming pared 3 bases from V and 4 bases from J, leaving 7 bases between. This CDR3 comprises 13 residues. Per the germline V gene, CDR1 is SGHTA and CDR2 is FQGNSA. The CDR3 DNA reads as TGTGCCAGCAGCTTTGACAGGAATCAGCCCCAGCATTTT. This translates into CASSFDRNQPQHF. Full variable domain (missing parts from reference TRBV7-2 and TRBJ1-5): GAGVSQSPSNKVTEKGKDVELRCDPISGHTALYWYRQSLGQGLEFLIYFQGNSAPDKSGLPSDRFSAERTGGSVSTLTIQRTQQEDSAVYLCASSFDRNQPQHFGDGTRLSIL.

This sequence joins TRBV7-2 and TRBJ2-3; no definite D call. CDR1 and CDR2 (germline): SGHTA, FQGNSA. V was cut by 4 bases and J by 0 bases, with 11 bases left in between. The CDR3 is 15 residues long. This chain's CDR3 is CASSSIVVSTDTQYF. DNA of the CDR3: TGTGCCAGCAGCTCAATCGTAGTCAGCACAGATACGCAGTATTTT.